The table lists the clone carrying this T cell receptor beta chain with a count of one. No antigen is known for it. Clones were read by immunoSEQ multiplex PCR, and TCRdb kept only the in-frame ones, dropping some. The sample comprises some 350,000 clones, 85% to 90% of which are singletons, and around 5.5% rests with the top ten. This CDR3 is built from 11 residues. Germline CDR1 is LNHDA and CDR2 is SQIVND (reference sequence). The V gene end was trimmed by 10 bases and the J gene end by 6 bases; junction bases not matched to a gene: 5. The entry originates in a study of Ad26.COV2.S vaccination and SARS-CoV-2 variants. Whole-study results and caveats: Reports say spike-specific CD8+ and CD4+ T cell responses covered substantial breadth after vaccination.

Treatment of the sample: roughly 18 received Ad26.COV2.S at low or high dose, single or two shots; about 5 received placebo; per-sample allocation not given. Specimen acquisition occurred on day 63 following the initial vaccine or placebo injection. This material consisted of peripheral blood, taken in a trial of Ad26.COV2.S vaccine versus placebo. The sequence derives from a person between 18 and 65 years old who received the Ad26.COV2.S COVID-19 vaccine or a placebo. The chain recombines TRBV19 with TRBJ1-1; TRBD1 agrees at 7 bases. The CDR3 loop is CATRGAAEAFF. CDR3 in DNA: TGTGCCACCAGGGGGGCCGCTGAAGCTTTCTTT. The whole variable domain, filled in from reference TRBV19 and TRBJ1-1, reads DGGITQSPKYLFRKEGQNVTLSCEQNLNHDAMYWYRQDPGQGLRLIYYSQIVNDFQKGDIAEGYSVSREKKESFPLTVTSAQKNPTAFYLCATRGAAEAFFGQGTRLTVV.